The 24 T cell receptor beta chains below come from one sample, sequenced in a study of T cells in localized non-small cell lung cancer. The data were produced by immunoSEQ multiplex PCR, yet TCRdb's version contains in-frame clones alone and is incomplete. The sample has approximately 22,000 clones; around nine tenths are singletons. Sequences were derived from peripheral blood, sampled before any cancer treatment. All receptors derive from a male donor aged 60 or older with stage I squamous cell lung carcinoma.

The genes are TRBV19 and TRBJ2-3; the match to TRBD2 covers 8 bases. CDR1 and CDR2 from the germline V gene are LNHDA and SQIVND (reference sequence). The CDR3 contains 15 residues. J gave up 1 base and V 6 bases, and 6 bases lay outside the gene matches. The CDR3, as DNA: TGTGCCAGTAGCCCCGGCGGGGGGCGCACAGATACGCAGTATTTT. Residues: CASSPGGGRTDTQYF.

V is TRBV7-8 and J is TRBJ1-1; D is possibly TRBD1 (6 bases). The CDR3 has 15 amino acids. Trimming shortened V by 5 bases and J by 0 bases, and 13 bases separated the two germline ends. The germline V gene has CDR1 SGHVS and CDR2 FQNEAQ. The CDR3 nucleotides read TGTGCCAGCAGCACCCAAGGACAGCTGAACACTGAAGCTTTCTTT. This codes for CASSTQGQLNTEAFF.

This clone was detected only a few times. One end of the junction fails to match germline, which may point to a read error. V is TRBV6-6 and J is TRBJ2-2; D possibly uses TRBD1 or TRBD2 (5 bases each). There are 13 residues in the CDR3. CDR1 is MNHNY and CDR2 is SVGAGI in the germline V gene (reference sequence). The CDR3 bases are TGTGCCAGCAGCGATACCGGGACCGAGGAGCTGTTTTTT. It is translated as CASSDTGTEELFF.

This clone showed up just once. The V call is TRBV6-1, the J call TRBJ2-1; 7 bases are a match to TRBD2. Trimming cost V 4 bases and J 8 bases; bases outside gene matches: 14. This CDR3 has 16 residues. CDR1 and CDR2 from the germline V gene are MNHNS and SASEGT. CDR3: CASSAERGLGGDEQFF. As DNA, the CDR3 is TGTGCCAGCAGTGCCGAGCGGGGACTCGGCGGCGATGAGCAGTTCTTC.

The CDR3 region is CASSVRGAGETQYF. In DNA form, the CDR3 reads TGCGCCAGCAGCGTTCGGGGGGCCGGGGAGACCCAGTACTTC. The V gene is TRBV5-1, the J gene TRBJ2-5; a weak D match, TRBD2 (7 bases). CDR1 and CDR2 (germline): SGHRS, YFSETQ. The CDR3 covers 14 residues. Trimming stripped 4 bases from V and 5 bases from J, with 15 bases between.

A single count supports this clone. The V gene is TRBV7-3, the J gene TRBJ2-1; 7 bases agree with TRBD1. From germline, CDR1 is SGHTA and CDR2 FQGTGA. The V and J ends lost 0 bases and 0 bases, in that order; junction bases with no gene match: 2. The CDR3 runs to 16 residues. The CDR3 spells CASSLTAGGSYNEQFF. CDR3 DNA: TGTGCCAGCAGCTTAACCGCAGGGGGCTCCTACAATGAGCAGTTCTTC.

This chain connects TRBV27 to TRBJ2-1, with TRBD1 identical over 9 bases. The germline V gene has CDR1 MNHEY and CDR2 SMNVEV (reference sequence). Losses at the gene ends were 8 bases for V and 4 bases for J; bases not matched to a gene: 9. The length of the CDR3 is 15 residues. The CDR3 bases are TGTGCCAGCGGGCTGGGACAGGGTCCTTACAATGAGCAGTTCTTC. Translation: CASGLGQGPYNEQFF.

In its sample, this clone was seen once. The V gene is TRBV7-3, the J gene TRBJ2-5; maybe TRBD2 (6 bases). From germline, CDR1 is SGHTA and CDR2 FQGTGA. Trimming removed 5 bases at V and 2 bases at J, with 12 bases between. CDR3 length equals 14 residues. The chain's CDR3 is CASSISGTQETQYF. DNA for the CDR3: TGTGCCAGCAGCATCTCCGGGACTCAAGAGACCCAGTACTTC.

J is TRBJ1-2 and V is TRBV29-1; D is unclear. Germline V gene sequence: CDR1 SQVTM, CDR2 ANQGSEA. V lost 3 bases, J lost 8 bases, and 4 bases lay in between. This CDR3 spans 9 amino acids. The CDR3 DNA sequence: TGCAGCGTTGACGGGGGCTACACCTTC. Translated, it gives CSVDGGYTF.

The gene calls are TRBV9 and TRBJ1-5; no definite D call. Germline V CDR1 and CDR2: SGDLS, YYNGEE. V lost 4 bases and J lost 0, with 8 bases in between. The CDR3 covers 14 residues. CDR3 sequence (DNA): TGTGCCAGCAGCCGAGGGTATAGCAATCAGCCCCAGCATTTT. This sequence encodes CASSRGYSNQPQHF.

V and J are TRBV19 and TRBJ2-3; D perhaps matches TRBD1 (7 bases). The CDR3 has 14 residues. Germline assignment: CDR1 LNHDA and CDR2 SQIVND (reference sequence). Trimming took 5 bases from V and 3 from J, leaving 12 bases between them. In DNA form, the CDR3 reads TGTGCCAGTAGTCAGGGGGGCGGGACAGATACGCAGTATTTT. Amino acids: CASSQGGGTDTQYF.

This clone was detected a few times. The chain has TRBV2 and TRBJ1-2, with 10 bases identical to TRBD1. V gave up 6 bases and J gave up 6 bases; unmatched junction bases: 16. The CDR3 runs 17 residues. Per the germline V gene, CDR1 is SNHLY and CDR2 is FYNNEI. The CDR3 DNA is TGTGCCAGCAGGGGGGGACAGGGGTTCAGCATATGGGATGGCTACACCTTC. It specifies CASRGGQGFSIWDGYTF.

The V and J genes are TRBV4-1 and TRBJ1-5; 7 bases fit TRBD1. The CDR3 length is 15 residues. V shed 3 bases, J shed 4 bases, and the junction held 6 bases outside the gene matches. Germline CDR1 reads MGHRA; CDR2 reads YSYEKL. Here the CDR3 reads CASSQGQLGNQPQHF. Here the CDR3 DNA reads TGCGCCAGCAGCCAGGGACAGTTAGGTAATCAGCCCCAGCATTTT.

This chain links TRBV6-4 with TRBJ1-1; 10 bases map to TRBD1. J gave up 10 bases and V 4 bases, and 9 bases lay outside the gene matches. The CDR3 is made up of 14 amino acids. Germline CDR1 is MRHNA and CDR2 is SNTAGT. For the CDR3, the DNA is TGTGCCAGCAGTGCCACTCCCGGACAGGGGGGAGCTTTCTTT. Translation: CASSATPGQGGAFF.

The table lists this clone with a count of one. The gene calls are TRBV5-4 and TRBJ1-1; TRBD1 matches at 11 bases. Germline V gene sequence: CDR1 SGHNT, CDR2 YYREEE (reference sequence). There are 15 residues in the CDR3. The junction had 10 bases not matched to a gene; V was cut back by 4 bases and J by 8 bases. In DNA form, the CDR3 reads TGTGCCAGCAGCCACCCCGGGGACAGGGGGATGGAAGCTTTCTTT. As protein: CASSHPGDRGMEAFF. Complete variable domain (other parts from reference TRBV5-4 and TRBJ1-1): ETGVTQSPTHLIKTRGQQVTLRCSSQSGHNTVSWYQQALGQGPQFIFQYYREEENGRGNFPPRFSGLQFPNYSSELNVNALELDDSALYLCASSHPGDRGMEAFFGQGTRLTVV.

This clone has a single count. The chain employs TRBV7-9 and TRBJ2-2, with TRBD1 identical over 11 bases. CDR1 and CDR2 from the germline V gene are SEHNR and FQNEAQ (reference sequence). The CDR3 is 14 residues long. Unmatched junction bases numbered 6, after V lost 9 bases and J lost 6 bases. The CDR3 loop reads CASWTGGAAGELFF. The CDR3 DNA sequence: TGTGCCAGTTGGACAGGGGGCGCGGCCGGGGAGCTGTTTTTT.

This rearrangement joins TRBV29-1 to TRBJ2-3; 8 bases are a match to TRBD1. The CDR3 contains 13 residues. CDR1 is SQVTM, CDR2 ANQGSEA, per germline. Trimming removed 5 bases from V and 6 bases from J; junction bases left unmatched: 7. CDR3 sequence (DNA): TGCAGCGTTTTACAGGGGGTGGTGGATACGCAGTATTTT. Its translation: CSVLQGVVDTQYF.

This rearrangement joins TRBV5-1 to TRBJ2-2; 9 nucleotides match TRBD2. CDR1 is SGHRS, CDR2 YFSETQ, per germline. The CDR3 is 15 amino acids. Trimming cost V 1 base and J 6 bases; bases outside gene matches: 4. This CDR3 reads CASSLSASGAGELFF. In nucleotides, the CDR3 is TGCGCCAGCAGCTTGTCGGCTAGCGGGGCCGGGGAGCTGTTTTTT. Together with reference TRBV5-1 and TRBJ2-2, the CDR3 gives the full variable domain: KAGVTQTPRYLIKTRGQQVTLSCSPISGHRSVSWYQQTPGQGLQFLFEYFSETQRNKGNFPGRFSGRQFSNSRSEMNVSTLELGDSALYLCASSLSASGAGELFFGEGSRLTVL.

The V call is TRBV29-1, the J call TRBJ1-5; 7 positions agree with TRBD1. V shed 4 bases and J 1 base; nucleotides not matched to a gene: 1. This CDR3 comprises 13 residues. Germline V gives CDR1 SQVTM, CDR2 ANQGSEA. CDR3 loop: CSVGDSSNQPQHF. CDR3 DNA sequence: TGCAGCGTTGGGGACAGCAGCAATCAGCCCCAGCATTTT.

Details on this clone: Because it lacks the conserved phenylalanine or tryptophan at the end, this CDR3 is likely a read error. Because the CDR3's place on the DNA is in doubt, the DNA is left out and the CDR3 is given as listed by TCRdb. This chain links TRBV19 with TRBJ1-2; the table's D call TRBD1 went unverified against the DNA. The CDR3 is made up of 11 amino acids, end residues included. The germline CDR1 and CDR2 sequences are LNHDA and SQIVND (reference sequence). The CDR3 sequence: CASSTDRGIRV.

The chain has TRBV30 and TRBJ2-3; 8 bases are shared with TRBD1. The ends lost 5 bases at V and 2 bases at J; junction bases unmatched: 6. Germline V gene data show CDR1 as GTSNPN and CDR2 as SVGIG (reference sequence). This CDR3 comprises 14 residues. CDR3 DNA: TGTGCCTGGGTCTTGGGACAGGACACAGATACGCAGTATTTT. Residues: CAWVLGQDTDTQYF.

J is TRBJ2-1 and V is TRBV29-1, with D possibly TRBD1 on 6 matching bases. The germline V and J ends were trimmed by 4 bases and 2 bases, with 21 bases remaining between them. Per germline, CDR1 SQVTM and CDR2 ANQGSEA. CDR3 size: 17 residues. The CDR3 region is CSVVSGPGQQAYNEQFF. Here the CDR3 DNA reads TGCAGCGTTGTATCGGGGCCCGGACAGCAAGCCTACAATGAGCAGTTCTTC.

The rearrangement links TRBV28 to TRBJ1-5; D unresolved. Germline CDR1 reads MDHEN; CDR2 reads SYDVKM. V was clipped by 4 bases and J by 0 bases, with 4 bases between them. The CDR3 has 13 amino acids. Here the CDR3 DNA reads TGTGCCAGCAGTTCCCCTAGCAATCAGCCCCAGCATTTT. Translation: CASSSPSNQPQHF.

V is TRBV5-4 and J is TRBJ1-1, with D possibly being TRBD1 (6 bases). Germline V gene sequence: CDR1 SGHNT, CDR2 YYREEE (reference sequence). The ends were cut back, 2 bases at V and 0 bases at J, with 11 bases in the middle. The CDR3 has 15 amino acids. In DNA form, the CDR3 reads TGTGCCAGCAGCTTAGACAGGAGGGTGAACACTGAAGCTTTCTTT. Residues: CASSLDRRVNTEAFF.